Here is one TCR beta chain with its context. V dropped 4 bases and J dropped 4 bases, with 6 bases sitting between them. This CDR3 is 12 amino acids long. Per germline, CDR1 LNHDA and CDR2 SQIVND (reference sequence). The sample belongs to a study of blood T cell repertoires in COVID-19. About the study: Acute and convalescent COVID-19 specimens originated in the United States, Italy and Spain. In each case, the material was cDNA or gDNA derived from T cells, B-cell-depleted T cells, or PBMCs.

As handled by the study authors: Amplification from reference gene primers served as the basis for estimated nucleated cell counts. This table comes from immunoSEQ multiplex PCR, and its TCRdb copy is limited to in-frame clones, with some not included. V and J calls and clone size are copied from that table; D and trimming were computed from the DNA. The data contain around 89,000 clones, about 88% of them singletons. V usage is TRBV19 and J usage is TRBJ2-3; D gene unclear. The TCR comes from a man aged 50 or older with acute or convalescent COVID-19. Sequencing used peripheral blood. The CDR3 spells CASSRSADTQYF. The CDR3 DNA follows: TGTGCCAGTAGTAGGTCGGCAGATACGCAGTATTTT.